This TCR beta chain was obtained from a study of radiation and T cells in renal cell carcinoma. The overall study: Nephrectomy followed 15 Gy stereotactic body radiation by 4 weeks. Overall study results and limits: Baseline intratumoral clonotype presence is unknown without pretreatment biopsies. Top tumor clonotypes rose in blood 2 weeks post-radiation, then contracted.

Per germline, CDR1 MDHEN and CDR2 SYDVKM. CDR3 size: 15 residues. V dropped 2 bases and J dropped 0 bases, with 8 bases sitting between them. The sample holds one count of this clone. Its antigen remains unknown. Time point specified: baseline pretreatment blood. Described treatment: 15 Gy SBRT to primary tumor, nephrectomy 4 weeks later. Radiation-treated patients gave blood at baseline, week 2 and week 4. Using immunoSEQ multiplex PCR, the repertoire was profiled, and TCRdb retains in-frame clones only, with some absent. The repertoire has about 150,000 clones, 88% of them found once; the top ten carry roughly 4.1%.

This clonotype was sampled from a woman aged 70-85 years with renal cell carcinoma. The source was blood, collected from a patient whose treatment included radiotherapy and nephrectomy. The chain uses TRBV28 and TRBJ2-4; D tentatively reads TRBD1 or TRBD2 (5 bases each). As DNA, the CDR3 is TGTGCCAGCAGTTTAGGGGGAAAAGCCAAAAACATTCAGTACTTC. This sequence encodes CASSLGGKAKNIQYF.